The 32 T cell receptor beta chains reported below all come from one sample, sequenced in a study of T cells in Graves' hyperthyroidism and ophthalmopathy. TCR beta CDR3 sequences were amplified from RNA transcripts. The HTBI primer set was used in a first-round RT-PCR of the TCR CDR3. TCRdb fed the multiplex PCR reads into MiXCR, producing one record per CDR3 protein. The sample records some 460,000 distinct CDR3 sequences, 15% to 19% being singletons. Sequencing was performed on blood. Receptors originate from a woman younger than 35 with Graves' hyperthyroidism.

This clonotype occurred a few times. J is TRBJ2-2 and V is TRBV7-2; the match to TRBD1 covers 7 bases. This CDR3 contains 16 residues. V shed 1 base and J 1 base; nucleotides not matched to a gene: 3. Germline CDR1 reads SGHTA; CDR2 reads FQGNSA. CDR3 protein: CASSLVAGGNTGELFF. The CDR3 DNA follows: TGTGCCAGCAGCTTAGTAGCAGGGGGGAACACCGGGGAGCTGTTTTTT.

This clonotype was recorded a few times. V usage is TRBV18 and J usage is TRBJ1-4; tentative D call: TRBD1 (6 bases). The V gene lost 3 bases and the J gene lost 6 bases, with 11 bases spanning the gap. Per the germline V gene, CDR1 is KGHSH and CDR2 is LQKENI. The CDR3 runs 14 residues. CDR3 sequence reads: CASSPWGAYEKLFF. The CDR3 DNA follows: TGTGCCAGCTCACCTTGGGGGGCTTATGAAAAACTGTTTTTT.

The chain is built from TRBV6-5 and TRBJ2-3; 14 bases are shared with TRBD2. The V gene's germline CDR1 is MNHEY and CDR2 SVGAGI. The CDR3 covers 16 residues. V dropped 0 bases and J dropped 5; count of bases not matched to a gene: 1. The DNA for the CDR3 is TGTGCCAGCAGTTACTCGACTAGCGGGGGGGGAGATACGCAGTATTTT. Protein product: CASSYSTSGGGDTQYF.

The V and J genes are TRBV20-1 and TRBJ2-1; D remains unclear. V was cut by 2 bases and J by 9 bases, with 11 bases left in between. Looked up from germline, CDR1 is DFQATT and CDR2 is SNEGSKA (reference sequence). The CDR3 has 12 residues. The CDR3 reads CSARSASGEQFF. The CDR3 nucleotides are TGCAGTGCTAGATCAGCGTCGGGTGAGCAGTTCTTC.

The CDR3 spells CASSQAASGRAMETQYF. The CDR3 region has the DNA TGTGCCAGCAGCCAAGCGGCTAGCGGGAGGGCCATGGAGACCCAGTACTTC. V gene TRBV14 combines with J gene TRBJ2-5; 12 nucleotides agree with TRBD2. V was pared by 1 base and J by 5 bases, with 8 bases of the junction left unmatched. CDR1 is SGHDN, CDR2 FVKESK, per germline. The CDR3 is 17 residues long. Full variable domain (remainder filled in from reference TRBV14 and TRBJ2-5): EAGVTQFPSHSVIEKGQTVTLRCDPISGHDNLYWYRRVMGKEIKFLLHFVKESKQDESGMPNNRFLAERTGGTYSTLKVQPAELEDSGVYFCASSQAASGRAMETQYFGPGTRLLVL.

This clonotype was observed at least ten times. This chain joins TRBV12-3 or TRBV12-4 and TRBJ1-5; D is unclear. The CDR3 runs to 17 residues. The V gene lost 2 bases and the J gene lost 3 bases, with 17 bases spanning the gap. CDR3 in DNA: TGTGCCAGCAGTTTAATAGTTCCCGGGCAGAACAATCAGCCCCAGCATTTT. It specifies CASSLIVPGQNNQPQHF.

This clonotype was found a few times. This chain links TRBV7-9 with TRBJ2-2; TRBD1 aligns across 8 bases. Germline V gives CDR1 SEHNR, CDR2 FQNEAQ (reference sequence). J lost 0 bases, V lost 5 bases, and 5 bases had no gene match. This CDR3 comprises 16 residues. CDR3 bases: TGTGCCAGCAGCCCCCCGGGACAGGCGAACACCGGGGAGCTGTTTTTT. It specifies CASSPPGQANTGELFF.

This clonotype has more than one count but fewer than ten. V and J are TRBV4-3 and TRBJ1-4; D perhaps matches TRBD1 (6 bases). The V end lost 1 base, the J end lost 7 bases, and 25 bases lay between the germline ends. Germline CDR1 is LGHNA and CDR2 is YSLEER. The CDR3 sequence is 19 residues long. CDR3 residues: CASSQGGGIWAGIGEKLFF. DNA for the CDR3: TGCGCCAGCAGCCAAGGAGGGGGTATATGGGCGGGGATTGGTGAAAAACTGTTTTTT.

The table lists this clonotype with a few counts. This chain joins TRBV2 and TRBJ2-2; no reliable D call. The CDR3 spans 13 residues. Deletions cut 0 bases from V and 8 bases from J, with 7 bases between. CDR1 and CDR2 from the germline V gene are SNHLY and FYNNEI. The CDR3 nucleotides are TGTGCCAGCAGTGAAGCGAAAACAGGGGAGCTGTTTTTT. It specifies CASSEAKTGELFF.

This clonotype was recorded at least ten times. The chain is built from TRBV2 and TRBJ2-7; D uncertain. Germline-derived CDR1 and CDR2 are SNHLY and FYNNEI. The CDR3 is 13 residues long. The V end lost 2 bases, the J end lost 3 bases, and 8 bases lay between the germline ends. Written as DNA, the CDR3 is TGTGCCAGCAGTGAATCGAGGTTCTACGAGCAGTACTTC. Protein product: CASSESRFYEQYF.

There are many counts of this clonotype. The rearrangement joins TRBV5-1 to TRBJ1-1, with D perhaps TRBD1 (6 bases). Per germline, CDR1 SGHRS and CDR2 YFSETQ. Trimming left V 2 bases short and J 8 bases short, with 16 bases between. This CDR3 is 14 amino acids long. In nucleotides, the CDR3 is TGCGCCAGCAGCTTAAAAACAGGGACTTTGGAAGCTTTCTTT. This codes for CASSLKTGTLEAFF.

This clonotype was recorded at least ten times. This rearrangement joins TRBV5-1 to TRBJ2-7; D gene ambiguous. V dropped 0 bases and J dropped 0 bases, with 7 bases sitting between them. CDR3 length: 14 residues. Germline V CDR1 and CDR2: SGHRS, YFSETQ. The CDR3 sequence is CASSLEVSSYEQYF. CDR3 bases: TGCGCCAGCAGCTTGGAAGTCAGCTCCTACGAGCAGTACTTC. Variable domain in full (rest from reference TRBV5-1 and TRBJ2-7): KAGVTQTPRYLIKTRGQQVTLSCSPISGHRSVSWYQQTPGQGLQFLFEYFSETQRNKGNFPGRFSGRQFSNSRSEMNVSTLELGDSALYLCASSLEVSSYEQYFGPGTRLTVT.

In this sample, this clonotype turned up a few times. The V gene is TRBV20-1, the J gene TRBJ1-5; weak D call: TRBD1 (6 bases). The CDR3 is 15 amino acids. The germline V and J ends were trimmed by 0 bases and 4 bases, with 13 bases remaining between them. The V gene's germline CDR1 is DFQATT and CDR2 SNEGSKA (reference sequence). CDR3 residues: CSARDPGQLNQPQHF. Here the CDR3 DNA reads TGCAGTGCTAGAGATCCAGGACAGCTAAATCAGCCCCAGCATTTT.

This clonotype was seen at least ten times. The rearrangement joins TRBV6-5 to TRBJ1-1, with D unclear. The CDR3 runs 13 residues. Germline values: CDR1 MNHEY, CDR2 SVGAGI. Trimming took 2 bases from V and 6 from J, leaving 10 bases between them. CDR3 loop: CASSYVATAEAFF. The CDR3 DNA sequence: TGTGCCAGCAGTTACGTTGCAACGGCTGAAGCTTTCTTT.

There are many counts of this clonotype. The V and J genes are TRBV11-2 and TRBJ1-6; D gene uncertain. The V gene lost 2 bases and the J gene lost 10 bases, with 21 bases spanning the gap. There are 17 residues in the CDR3. Germline V lookup: CDR1 SGHAT, CDR2 FQNNGV. In DNA form, the CDR3 reads TGTGCCAGCAGCTTATTCACGGACCTCAAAATAGGGTCACCCCTCCACTTT. Its protein is CASSLFTDLKIGSPLHF.

On this clonotype itself: The junction does not match germline at one end; this may be a read error. The chain has TRBV7-9 and TRBJ2-5, with D maybe TRBD2 (6 bases). CDR1 SEHNR and CDR2 FQNEAQ come from the germline V gene (reference sequence). The CDR3 has 14 residues. The CDR3 loop is CVSSLVGGQETQYF. The DNA for the CDR3 is TGTGTCAGCAGCTTAGTGGGGGGTCAAGAGACCCAGTACTTC.

With respect to this clonotype: This may be a read error: a much more frequent sequence differs by one nucleotide. The chain links TRBV24-1 to TRBJ2-5; D is unclear. Germline-derived CDR1 and CDR2 are KGHDR and SFDVKD. The CDR3 is 12 residues long. The CDR3 sequence: CATSDLREAQYF. DNA for the CDR3: TGTGCCACCAGTGACCTACGAGAGGCCCAGTACTTC.

This clonotype appeared many times. This rearrangement joins TRBV18 to TRBJ1-5, with 8 bases matching TRBD1. With V trimmed by 0 bases and J by 3 bases, 4 bases remained unmatched. CDR1 and CDR2 from the germline V gene are KGHSH and LQKENI. The CDR3 totals 16 residues. In DNA form, the CDR3 reads TGTGCCAGCTCACCACCCTCAGGGGGCGACAATCAGCCCCAGCATTTT. It specifies CASSPPSGGDNQPQHF.

This clonotype was found many times. The genes are TRBV6-2 or TRBV6-3 and TRBJ2-3, with 9 bases identical to TRBD2. The V gene's germline CDR1 is MNHEY and CDR2 SVGEGT. The ends lost 4 bases at V and 4 bases at J; junction bases unmatched: 6. CDR3 length: 15 amino acids. The CDR3 protein is CASSSGTSFSDTQYF. CDR3 DNA sequence: TGTGCCAGCAGTTCCGGGACTAGCTTCTCAGATACGCAGTATTTT.

This chain uses TRBV15 with TRBJ1-5; D perhaps matches TRBD1 (5 bases). This CDR3 spans 12 amino acids. Germline loops: CDR1 LNHNV, CDR2 YYDKDF (reference sequence). V lost 0 bases and J 11 bases, leaving 8 bases between the germline ends. CDR3 region: CATSRDEGTQHF. In DNA, the CDR3 is TGTGCCACCAGCAGAGATGAGGGGACCCAGCATTTT. The complete variable domain, with remaining parts taken from reference TRBV15 and TRBJ1-5, reads DAMVIQNPRYQVTQFGKPVTLSCSQTLNHNVMYWYQQKSSQAPKLLFHYYDKDFNNEADTPDNFQSRRPNTSFCFLDIRSPGLGDTAMYLCATSRDEGTQHFGDGTRLSIL.

V gene TRBV7-3 combines with J gene TRBJ2-3, with D possibly matching TRBD1 (6 bases). The CDR3 is made up of 14 amino acids. Germline CDR1 and CDR2: SGHTA and FQGTGA. V was pared by 5 bases and J by 0 bases, with 9 bases between. DNA for the CDR3: TGTGCCAGCAGCCCGGGACATAGCACAGATACGCAGTATTTT. This codes for CASSPGHSTDTQYF. Together with reference TRBV7-3 and TRBJ2-3, the CDR3 gives the full variable domain: GAGVSQTPSNKVTEKGKYVELRCDPISGHTALYWYRQSLGQGPEFLIYFQGTGAADDSGLPNDRFFAVRPEGSVSTLKIQRTERGDSAVYLCASSPGHSTDTQYFGPGTRLTVL.

The chain employs TRBV20-1 and TRBJ1-3, with D perhaps matching TRBD1 (6 bases). The length of the CDR3 is 13 residues. Germline CDR1 is DFQATT and CDR2 is SNEGSKA (reference sequence). V gave up 6 bases and J gave up 5 bases, with 14 bases separating them. The CDR3 reads CSAKLGARNTIYF. As DNA, the CDR3 is TGCAGTGCGAAGCTGGGGGCTAGAAACACCATATATTTT.

This clonotype was counted at least ten times. This chain connects TRBV7-6 to TRBJ2-1; D is perhaps TRBD2 (6 bases). V lost 4 bases to trimming and J lost 9 bases, with 16 bases between them. The CDR3 has 14 amino acids. CDR1 and CDR2 (germline): SGHVS, FNYEAQ. CDR3 protein: CASSSGTLGSEQFF. The CDR3 coding sequence is TGTGCCAGCAGCTCGGGGACCCTCGGGAGTGAGCAGTTCTTC.

The chain has TRBV7-8 and TRBJ2-7; 7 nucleotides line up with TRBD2. Per germline, CDR1 SGHVS and CDR2 FQNEAQ. J gave up 2 bases and V 0 bases, and 7 bases lay outside the gene matches. The CDR3 sequence is 16 residues long. The CDR3 DNA reads as TGTGCCAGCAGCTTAGCCCTAGCGGAGGGAACCTACGAGCAGTACTTC. It yields the protein CASSLALAEGTYEQYF.

V usage is TRBV6-2 or TRBV6-3 and J usage is TRBJ2-7; D might be TRBD1 or TRBD2, each matching 5 bases. V gave up 5 bases and J gave up 5 bases, with 16 bases separating them. The germline gives CDR1 MNHEY, CDR2 SVGEGT. The CDR3 totals 14 residues. CDR3: CASSRPGRGDEQYF. The CDR3 DNA is TGTGCCAGCAGTCGTCCGGGACGGGGAGACGAGCAGTACTTC.

A few counts support this clonotype. The gene calls are TRBV9 and TRBJ2-2; 9 bases agree with TRBD2. From germline, CDR1 is SGDLS and CDR2 YYNGEE. The V and J ends lost 5 bases and 0 bases, in that order; junction bases with no gene match: 2. This CDR3 region has 15 residues. DNA for the CDR3: TGTGCCAGCAGGGCGGGGGGGCCGAACACCGGGGAGCTGTTTTTT. It yields the protein CASRAGGPNTGELFF.

On this clonotype: An end of the junction differs from the germline gene, which may be a read error. The rearrangement joins TRBV27 to TRBJ2-5; D not certain. The germline gives CDR1 MNHEY, CDR2 SMNVEV (reference sequence). The CDR3 has 14 amino acids. In DNA form, the CDR3 reads TGTGCCAGCAGTTTCCTCGGGTTCCAAGAGTCCCAGTACTTC. This translates into CASSFLGFQESQYF.

The chain has TRBV6-4 and TRBJ2-1; tentative D call: TRBD2 (7 bases). Germline V gene lookup returns CDR1 MRHNA and CDR2 SNTAGT. The V and J ends lost 0 bases and 6 bases respectively, with 15 bases between them. The CDR3 consists of 16 residues. CDR3 residues: CASSDSLRGGGNEQFF. CDR3 nucleotides: TGTGCCAGCAGTGACTCGTTGAGGGGGGGGGGCAATGAGCAGTTCTTC.

V is TRBV6-1 and J is TRBJ2-7; possible D gene TRBD1, 5 bases. V was clipped by 6 bases and J by 4 bases, with 19 bases between them. This CDR3 is built from 15 residues. Per germline, CDR1 MNHNS and CDR2 SASEGT. DNA of the CDR3: TGTGCCAGCAGGCTAACAGGTGTGGACGGATACGAGCAGTACTTC. Protein sequence: CASRLTGVDGYEQYF.

In this sample, this clonotype turned up many times. V usage is TRBV6-1 and J usage is TRBJ2-7, with D possibly TRBD1 on 6 matching bases. V was cut by 5 bases and J by 4 bases, with 18 bases left in between. Germline-derived CDR1 and CDR2 are MNHNS and SASEGT. This CDR3 spans 15 amino acids. This CDR3 reads CASSRGQTPAYEQYF. CDR3 sequence (DNA): TGTGCCAGCAGTAGAGGACAGACCCCCGCGTACGAGCAGTACTTC.

This clonotype was observed a handful of times. The gene calls are TRBV18 and TRBJ1-5; 7 bases are shared with TRBD1. V lost 6 bases, J lost 0 bases, and 14 bases stayed unmatched. This CDR3 is 18 amino acids long. CDR1 is KGHSH and CDR2 is LQKENI in the germline V gene. The CDR3 sequence is CASSRSGQTVSSNQPQHF. In DNA, the CDR3 is TGTGCCAGCTCTCGCTCGGGACAGACTGTTAGTAGCAATCAGCCCCAGCATTTT.

This clonotype has ten or more counts. At one of its ends the junction is not consistent with the germline gene, which may arise from a read error. The J gene is TRBJ2-3, the V gene TRBV5-1; D gene uncertain. The CDR3 spans 12 residues. The germline gives CDR1 SGHRS, CDR2 YFSETQ. The chain's CDR3 is CASSLEADTQYF. CDR3 DNA sequence: TGTGCCAGCAGCTTAGAAGCAGATACGCAGTATTTT.